Given below is one T cell receptor beta chain in context. Its antigen has not been determined. No quality values exist for individual bases; no much larger clone is one base distant. This entry comes from a study of human thymus T cells (dated by TCRdb to 2019 to 2021). A note on the overall study: The study characterized TCR alpha and beta repertoires from under ten infant thymus samples and a few related peripheral blood samples. Donor ages ranged from about 6 to 244 days, and the cohort comprised more than 5 male and two female infants.

The thymus tissue came from surgical resects taken out during corrective cardiac surgery. The donors were immunologically healthy infants in Finland who had open corrective cardiac surgery for congenital heart defects. Thymocytes were mechanically released from the tissue and were stored as pellets of about 9.5-31 million cells at -70 degrees C. A QIAsymphony instrument was used to extract genomic DNA from the frozen cell pellets. The CDR3 goes from the cysteine to the phenylalanine over 13 residues. The sequence is cut down to CDR3 DNA, 39 bases in frame from base 1. Trimming at the junction amounts to 6 bases on V and 8 bases on J, and the germline ends lie 16 bases apart. The germline V gene encodes CDR1 MNHEY and CDR2 SVGAGI. The immunoSEQ multiplex PCR assay was used to amplify the TCRB and TCRAD loci from a standardized quantity of quality-controlled genomic DNA. Amplicons spanned the V(D)J region at a length sufficient to cover the CDR3 and identify V and J genes. The commercial immunoSEQ service was used to sequence amplicons on an Illumina platform. The study's processing was this. Corrections for primer bias and sequencing errors followed previously described methods, while TCRAD and TCRB definitions were based on the IMGT database. Analysis of the repertoires was done with immunoSEQ Analyzer 3.0 and VDJTools and included basic statistics, V/J segment usage, diversity estimates, rarefaction and pairwise overlap. Diversity was estimated with Chao1, ChaoE, Efron-Thisted, Shannon and inverse Simpson indices, and also on datasets down-sampled to the smallest sample. Repertoire overlap was determined by strict matching of CDR3 nucleotide sequence, V gene and J gene, and Jaccard-based multidimensional scaling clustering was applied. TCRdb obtained this table from immuneACCESS and retained in-frame rearrangements with V and J assigned. These tables miss some clones; where compared with another copy, unresolved V genes account for less than half of the shortfall, and the remainder is unexplained. The DNA was the basis for D and trimming; V, J and clone size are from that table. The sample data list approximately 70,000 clones, and 90% to 95% of these were observed just once. Under 0.04% of the sample goes to the ten largest clones.

The paper's findings and limits, for the study overall: The related research found that thymic TCR repertoires overlapped highly between unrelated individuals. On average, around 780,000 unique TCRB clonotypes were obtained from thymus samples, compared with about 84,000 from blood samples. Biased V and J gene segment usage appeared to be present in both thymic and peripheral blood repertoires.

The clonotype comes from a girl less than two years old with a congenital heart defect but otherwise immunologically healthy. The chain links TRBV6-5 with TRBJ1-1, with a weak D call of TRBD1 (6 bases match). The sample comprised thymus tissue. CDR3 loop: CASRPNRVGEAFF. The DNA sequence is given as TGTGCCAGCAGGCCCAACAGGGTTGGGGAAGCTTTCTTT.